The 21 T cell receptor beta chains in this list originate from one sample, sequenced in a study of blood T cells in healthy people across ages. A second PCR of roughly 7 to 11 cycles used a sample-barcoded 5' primer and a J-beta primer mix. TCRdb re-called the 5' RACE reads through MiXCR, storing one row per CDR3 protein. Of about 1.4 million distinct CDR3 sequences in the sample, roughly 59% were seen once. The sample taken for sequencing was blood. Receptors were obtained from a man aged 18-30 years in good health.

This rearrangement joins TRBV7-2 to TRBJ1-4; D not certain. In germline, CDR1 is SGHTA, CDR2 FQGNSA. This CDR3 is built from 15 residues. The V and J ends lost 3 bases and 3 bases respectively, with 11 bases between them. CDR3 sequence reads: CASSFRSSPNEKLFF. DNA of the CDR3: TGTGCCAGCAGCTTCCGGAGCTCGCCTAATGAAAAACTGTTTTTT.

The chain has TRBV3-1 and TRBJ1-1; D is unclear. This CDR3 has 11 residues. Trimming took 10 bases from V and 9 from J, leaving 15 bases between them. Germline assignment: CDR1 LGHDT and CDR2 YNNKEL (reference sequence). The CDR3 DNA reads TGTGCCACCACGGAACTGGGGAAAGCTTTCTTT. Translation: CATTELGKAFF.

The rearrangement links TRBV6-6 to TRBJ2-7, with 8 bases lining up with TRBD1. Germline V gives CDR1 MNHNY, CDR2 SVGAGI (reference sequence). V lost 10 bases and J lost 4; bases outside the gene matches: 9. CDR3 length: 13 amino acids. The CDR3 bases are TGTGCCACCTCTGGCAGGGGGCAATACGAGCAGTACTTC. This encodes CATSGRGQYEQYF.

This clonotype has a count of ten or more. The chain is built from TRBV29-1 and TRBJ2-5; D is undetermined. This CDR3 region has 15 residues. Trimming stripped 4 bases from V and 6 bases from J, with 21 bases between. Germline lookup yields CDR1 SQVTM and CDR2 ANQGSEA. Here the CDR3 reads CSVGVELWVVQTQYF. For the CDR3, the DNA is TGCAGCGTTGGTGTCGAACTTTGGGTTGTGCAGACCCAGTACTTC.

The chain is built from TRBV24-1 and TRBJ2-3; D may be TRBD2 (5 bases). Germline V gives CDR1 KGHDR, CDR2 SFDVKD. This CDR3 spans 13 amino acids. Trimming cost V 4 bases and J 11 bases, with 15 bases left between them. The CDR3, as DNA: TGTGCCACCAGTGACCCTACTAGTTGGGAGCAGTATTTT. Its protein product is CATSDPTSWEQYF.

This chain joins TRBV5-1 and TRBJ1-2; D might be TRBD1 (5 bases). Germline CDR1 and CDR2: SGHRS and YFSETQ. The CDR3 consists of 15 residues. The V and J ends lost 2 bases and 3 bases respectively, with 14 bases between them. In DNA form, the CDR3 reads TGCGCCAGCAGCTTCCTCGGGGCGGAAGACTATGGCTACACCTTC. As protein: CASSFLGAEDYGYTF.

The chain couples TRBV14 to TRBJ2-7; D is undetermined. In germline, CDR1 is SGHDN, CDR2 FVKESK. The ends were cut back, 0 bases at V and 5 bases at J, with 8 bases in the middle. This CDR3 has 13 amino acids. CDR3 amino acids: CASSQEVSDEQYF. DNA of the CDR3: TGTGCCAGCAGCCAAGAAGTGAGCGACGAGCAGTACTTC.

This clonotype was detected once. The J gene is TRBJ2-1, the V gene TRBV7-2, with D possibly being TRBD2 (6 bases). With 3 bases removed from V and 3 bases from J, the gap between germline ends came to 9 bases. This CDR3 comprises 14 residues. CDR1 and CDR2 (germline): SGHTA, FQGNSA. The CDR3 region is CASSFKRVYNEQFF. The CDR3 bases are TGTGCCAGCAGCTTTAAGCGGGTCTACAATGAGCAGTTCTTC.

V and J are TRBV2 and TRBJ2-1; D possibly corresponds to TRBD2 (5 bases). The CDR3 spans 14 residues. Germline CDR1 and CDR2: SNHLY and FYNNEI. V lost 7 bases and J lost 7, with 17 bases in between. The CDR3 DNA sequence: TGTGCCAGCAATGCCCCTCCTCGGGATAATGAGCAGTTCTTC. This gives the protein CASNAPPRDNEQFF.

The V gene is TRBV10-3, the J gene TRBJ1-1, with 9 nucleotides matching TRBD1. CDR1 and CDR2 from the germline V gene are ENHRY and SYGVKD. With V trimmed by 10 bases and J by 5 bases, 8 bases remained unmatched. CDR3 length: 13 residues. CDR3 sequence reads: CATRDREGTEAFF. The CDR3, as DNA: TGTGCCACCAGGGACAGGGAGGGAACTGAAGCTTTCTTT.

The chain combines TRBV2 with TRBJ2-4; D perhaps matches TRBD1 (5 bases). The CDR3 spans 15 residues. Trimming took 3 bases from V and 1 from J, leaving 10 bases between them. Looked up from germline, CDR1 is SNHLY and CDR2 is FYNNEI. In nucleotides, the CDR3 is TGTGCCAGCAGTGATTGGGGCGCTGCCAAAAACATTCAGTACTTC. It specifies CASSDWGAAKNIQYF.

The chain couples TRBV28 to TRBJ2-7; D possibly corresponds to TRBD1 (5 bases). Germline-derived CDR1 and CDR2 are MDHEN and SYDVKM. Trimming cost V 2 bases and J 4 bases, with 15 bases left between them. The CDR3 runs to 15 residues. The CDR3 here is CASSLIGAKIYEQYF. CDR3 bases: TGTGCCAGCAGTTTAATAGGGGCGAAAATTTACGAGCAGTACTTC.

A single count supports this clonotype. CDR3 protein: CASSDMCSEQYF. CDR3 coding DNA: TGTGCCAGCAGCGACATGTGTTCCGAGCAGTACTTC. The chain uses TRBV4-2 and TRBJ2-4; no clear D. The DNA end is a closer match to TRBJ2-7, so the J assignment may be wrong. From germline, CDR1 is LGHNA and CDR2 YNFKEQ. CDR3 length: 12 amino acids.

In this sample, this clonotype turned up a few times. J is TRBJ2-6 and V is TRBV20-1; no clear D. The CDR3 runs 14 residues. Germline V lookup: CDR1 DFQATT, CDR2 SNEGSKA (reference sequence). V was pared by 3 bases and J by 0 bases, with 6 bases between. CDR3 loop: CSASWSSGANVLTF. Here the CDR3 DNA reads TGCAGTGCTAGTTGGAGCTCTGGGGCCAACGTCCTGACTTTC.

CDR3 coding DNA: TGTGCCAGCTCACCATCATCAGGACATAATGAAAAACTGTTTTTT. Translated, it gives CASSPSSGHNEKLFF. The rearrangement joins TRBV18 to TRBJ1-4; tentatively, D is TRBD1 (5 bases). Per the germline V gene, CDR1 is KGHSH and CDR2 is LQKENI. The CDR3 has 15 amino acids. The V gene lost 2 bases and the J gene lost 4 bases, with 11 bases spanning the gap.

CDR3 nucleotide sequence: TGTGCCAGCAGTTACAACCCTCCGGACAGGATTTATGGCTACACCTTC. Amino acids: CASSYNPPDRIYGYTF. This sequence joins TRBV6-2 or TRBV6-3 and TRBJ1-2; 7 bases align to TRBD1. CDR3 length: 16 amino acids. V shed 2 bases, J shed 5 bases, and the junction held 11 bases outside the gene matches. CDR1 and CDR2 (germline): MNHEY, SVGEGT.

This clonotype is a singleton in its sample. This chain uses TRBV12-3 or TRBV12-4 with TRBJ2-3; 7 bases align to TRBD2. CDR3 size: 18 residues. V was clipped by 3 bases and J by 2 bases; unmatched bases: 14. CDR3 in amino acids: CASSFAVWGGSPTDTQYF. As DNA, the CDR3 is TGTGCCAGCAGTTTTGCGGTTTGGGGGGGTTCGCCCACAGATACGCAGTATTTT.

The chain has TRBV7-2 and TRBJ2-3, with D unresolved. The length of the CDR3 is 13 residues. CDR1 SGHTA and CDR2 FQGNSA come from the germline V gene. V was trimmed by 3 bases and J by 4 bases, leaving 8 bases between them. The CDR3 region is CASSLGYPDTQYF. The CDR3 nucleotides are TGTGCCAGCAGCTTGGGGTACCCAGATACGCAGTATTTT. Combining the CDR3 with reference TRBV7-2 and TRBJ2-3 gives the whole variable domain GAGVSQSPSNKVTEKGKDVELRCDPISGHTALYWYRQSLGQGLEFLIYFQGNSAPDKSGLPSDRFSAERTGGSVSTLTIQRTQQEDSAVYLCASSLGYPDTQYFGPGTRLTVL.

The V call is TRBV28, the J call TRBJ1-4, with D possibly TRBD1 on 5 matching bases. The ends were cut back, 6 bases at V and 8 bases at J, with 10 bases in the middle. The CDR3 runs 12 residues. The germline V gene encodes CDR1 MDHEN and CDR2 SYDVKM. The CDR3 reads CASRNSGEKLFF. DNA for the CDR3: TGTGCCAGCAGGAATTCAGGGGAAAAACTGTTTTTT.

This clonotype was counted a few times. This sequence joins TRBV15 and TRBJ1-5; D uncertain. Germline CDR1 is LNHNV and CDR2 is YYDKDF (reference sequence). The length of the CDR3 is 15 residues. V gave up 0 bases and J gave up 1 base, with 7 bases separating them. The CDR3 bases are TGTGCCACCAGCAGAGATGGCAGGAGCAATCAGCCCCAGCATTTT. Its protein product is CATSRDGRSNQPQHF.

The chain is built from TRBV29-1 and TRBJ2-5; either TRBD1 or TRBD2 may supply D (6 bases each). The CDR3 has 13 residues. The germline V gene has CDR1 SQVTM and CDR2 ANQGSEA. V was pared by 7 bases and J by 5 bases, with 17 bases between. This chain's CDR3 is CSARGQEGETQYF. The CDR3 coding sequence is TGCAGCGCACGGGGGCAGGAGGGGGAGACCCAGTACTTC.